This TCR beta chain emerged from a study of cytomegalovirus exposure and HLA in healthy donors. Study background: The study's early data release held roughly 91 million unique TCRs from HLA-typed donors.

Study-wide points: Reports described diagnosis of cytomegalovirus status by the classifier as highly specific and sensitive. Highly shared variants forming one cluster were likely a sequencing artifact.

Both 60 Vbeta primers and 13 Jbeta primers went into the PCR. The assay was immunoSEQ multiplex PCR, and TCRdb's table has in-frame clones only and misses some. Here the sample spans around 200,000 clones, 70% being singletons. In the case of this clone: Its antigen is currently unknown.

The TCR originated in a man aged 35 to 55 in good health and CMV-seropositive. What was sequenced was PBMCs.

The CDR3 here is CASSSSDRRHTDTQYF. In nucleotides, the CDR3 is TGTGCCAGCAGCTCCTCCGACAGGAGACACACAGATACGCAGTATTTT. V usage is TRBV7-8 and J usage is TRBJ2-3; D might be TRBD1 (6 bases). This CDR3 comprises 16 residues. In germline, CDR1 is SGHVS, CDR2 FQNEAQ. V lost 4 bases, J lost 2 bases, and 16 bases lay in between.